This T cell receptor beta chain was identified in a study of T cell changes during pregnancy in multiple sclerosis. The ends lost 7 bases at V and 3 bases at J; junction bases unmatched: 6. CDR3 length: 13 amino acids. Germline V gene lookup returns CDR1 MNHEY and CDR2 SMNVEV (reference sequence). TCRdb's table, derived via immunoSEQ multiplex PCR, lists solely in-frame clones and lacks some. Altogether about 31,000 clones are present, about nine tenths being singletons, with the ten largest covering about 6.4%. Material: CD8+ T cells from peripheral blood mononuclear cells, obtained in the second trimester of pregnancy. This TCR was recovered from a female donor with multiple sclerosis, enrolled in a pregnancy study. The rearrangement links TRBV27 to TRBJ2-7, with 7 nucleotides matching TRBD1. The CDR3 here is CASTGQEHYEQYF. The CDR3, as DNA: TGTGCCAGCACCGGACAGGAACACTACGAGCAGTACTTC.